A single T cell receptor beta chain is shown here with its context. Authors' data handling: It was from reference gene primer amplification that nucleated cell counts were estimated. Clones were read by immunoSEQ multiplex PCR, and TCRdb kept only the in-frame ones, dropping some. V and J calls and clone size are those listed in that table; D and trimming were worked out from the DNA. The table shows about 94,000 clones, with about four fifths occurring only once. Germline-derived CDR1 and CDR2 are SGDLS and YYNGEE. The CDR3 is made up of 12 amino acids. V lost 4 bases to trimming and J lost 2 bases, with 7 bases between them. The data stem from a study of blood T cell repertoires in COVID-19.

The TCR comes from a man aged 55 to 70 with acute or convalescent COVID-19. This chain joins TRBV9 and TRBJ2-7; a weak D match, TRBD1 (6 bases). The sequenced material came from peripheral blood. Here the CDR3 reads CASSPGAYEQYF. Here the CDR3 DNA reads TGTGCCAGCAGCCCAGGGGCCTACGAGCAGTACTTC.